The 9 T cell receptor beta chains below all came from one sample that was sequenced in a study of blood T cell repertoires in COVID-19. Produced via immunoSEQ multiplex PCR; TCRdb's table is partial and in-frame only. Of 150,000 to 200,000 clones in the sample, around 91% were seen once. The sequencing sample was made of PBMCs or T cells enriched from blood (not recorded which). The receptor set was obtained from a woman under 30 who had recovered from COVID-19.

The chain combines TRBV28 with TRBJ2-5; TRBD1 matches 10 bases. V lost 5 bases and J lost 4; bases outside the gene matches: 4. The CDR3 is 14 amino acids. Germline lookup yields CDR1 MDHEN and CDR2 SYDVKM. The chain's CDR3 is CASSPDRGRETQYF. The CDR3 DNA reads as TGTGCCAGCAGTCCGGACAGGGGGAGAGAGACCCAGTACTTC. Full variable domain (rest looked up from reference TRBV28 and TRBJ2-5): DVKVTQSSRYLVKRTGEKVFLECVQDMDHENMFWYRQDPGLGLRLIYFSYDVKMKEKGDIPEGYSVSREKKERFSLILESASTNQTSMYLCASSPDRGRETQYFGPGTRLLVL.

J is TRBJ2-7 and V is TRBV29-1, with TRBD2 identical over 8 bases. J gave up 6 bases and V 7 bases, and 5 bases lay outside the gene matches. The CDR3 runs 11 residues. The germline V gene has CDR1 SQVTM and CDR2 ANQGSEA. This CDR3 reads CSAGLELEQYF. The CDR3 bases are TGCAGCGCGGGACTAGAGCTCGAGCAGTACTTC.

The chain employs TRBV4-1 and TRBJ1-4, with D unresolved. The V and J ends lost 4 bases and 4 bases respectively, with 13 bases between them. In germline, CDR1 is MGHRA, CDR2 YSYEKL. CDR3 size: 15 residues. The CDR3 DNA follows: TGCGCCAGCAGCCTCTCCGCACGGGGTAATGAAAAACTGTTTTTT. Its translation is CASSLSARGNEKLFF.

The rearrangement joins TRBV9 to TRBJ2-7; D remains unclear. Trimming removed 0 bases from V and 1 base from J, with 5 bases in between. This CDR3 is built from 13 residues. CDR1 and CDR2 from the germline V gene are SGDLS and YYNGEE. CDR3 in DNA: TGTGCCAGCAGCGTAGGTGAGTCCTACGAGCAGTACTTC. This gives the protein CASSVGESYEQYF.

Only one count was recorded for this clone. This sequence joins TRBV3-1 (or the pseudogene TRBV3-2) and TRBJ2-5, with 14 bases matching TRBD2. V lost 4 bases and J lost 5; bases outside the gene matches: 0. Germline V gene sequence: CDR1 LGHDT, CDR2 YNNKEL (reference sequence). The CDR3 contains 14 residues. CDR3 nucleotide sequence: TGTGCCAGCAGCCGGACTAGCGGGAGGGAGACCCAGTACTTC. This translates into CASSRTSGRETQYF.

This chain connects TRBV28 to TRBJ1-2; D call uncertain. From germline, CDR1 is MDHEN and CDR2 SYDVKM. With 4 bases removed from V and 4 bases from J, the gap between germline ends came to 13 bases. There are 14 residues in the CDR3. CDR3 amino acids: CASSSWREFYGYTF. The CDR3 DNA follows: TGTGCCAGCAGTTCGTGGAGGGAGTTCTATGGCTACACCTTC.

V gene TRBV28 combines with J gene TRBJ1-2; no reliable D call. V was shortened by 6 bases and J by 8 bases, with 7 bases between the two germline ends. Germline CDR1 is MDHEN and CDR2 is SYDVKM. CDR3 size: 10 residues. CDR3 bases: TGTGCCAGCAGGTCCGGGGGCTACACCTTC. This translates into CASRSGGYTF.

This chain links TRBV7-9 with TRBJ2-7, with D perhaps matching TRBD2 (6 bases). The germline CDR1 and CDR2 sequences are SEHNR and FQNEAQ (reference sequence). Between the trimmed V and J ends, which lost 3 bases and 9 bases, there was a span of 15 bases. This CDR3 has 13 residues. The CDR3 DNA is TGTGCCAGCAGCTTCGCGGCGGCGGAGGGGCAGTACTTC. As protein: CASSFAAAEGQYF.

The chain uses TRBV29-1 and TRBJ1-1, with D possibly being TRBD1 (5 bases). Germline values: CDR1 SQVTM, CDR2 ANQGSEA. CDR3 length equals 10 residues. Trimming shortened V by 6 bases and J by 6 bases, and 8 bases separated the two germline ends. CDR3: CSVGGSEAFF. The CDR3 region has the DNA TGCAGCGTCGGGGGGTCTGAAGCTTTCTTT.